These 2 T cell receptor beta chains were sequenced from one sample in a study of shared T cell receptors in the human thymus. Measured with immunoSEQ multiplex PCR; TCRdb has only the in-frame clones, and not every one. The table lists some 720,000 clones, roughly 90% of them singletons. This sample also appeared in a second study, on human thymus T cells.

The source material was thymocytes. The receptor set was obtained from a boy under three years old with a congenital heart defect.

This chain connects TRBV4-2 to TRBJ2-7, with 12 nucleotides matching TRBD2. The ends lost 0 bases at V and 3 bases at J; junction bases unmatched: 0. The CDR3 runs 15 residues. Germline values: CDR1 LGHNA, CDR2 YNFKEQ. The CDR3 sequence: CASSQELAGGYEQYF. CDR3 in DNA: TGTGCCAGCAGCCAAGAACTAGCGGGAGGCTACGAGCAGTACTTC.

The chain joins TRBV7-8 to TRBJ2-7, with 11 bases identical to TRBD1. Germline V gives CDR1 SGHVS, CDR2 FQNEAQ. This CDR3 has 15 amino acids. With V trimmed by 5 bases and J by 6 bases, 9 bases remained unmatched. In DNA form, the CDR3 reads TGTGCCAGCAGCCAAGGACAGGGGGCGTTGTGCGAGCAGTACTTC. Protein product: CASSQGQGALCEQYF.